This is a list of T cell receptor beta chains from one sample in a study of blood T cell repertoires in COVID-19. Some clones are missing from TCRdb's copy, which holds only in-frame ones; the method was immunoSEQ multiplex PCR. The data hold some 340,000 clones, with over 80% observed a single time. Sequencing used PBMCs or T cells enriched from blood (not recorded which). These receptors all come from a woman aged 50 to 60 who had recovered from COVID-19. The CDR3 runs from the conserved cysteine through the conserved F or W. A D gene is named only where the DNA matches it firmly. Part of the rows lack a size; the others show once, few, many or a class for expanded clones.

V	size	D	J	DNA	CDR3
TRBV14	NA	NA	TRBJ1-3	TGTGCCAGCAGCTTCAGGGATTTGGGAAACACCATATATTTT	CASSFRDLGNTIYF
TRBV5-1	NA	NA	TRBJ1-6	TGCGCCAGCAGCACCGGGATTCCTAATTCACCCCTCCACTTT	CASSTGIPNSPLHF
TRBV7-3	few	TRBD1	TRBJ2-1	TGTGCCAGCAGCTCAGGACAGGGGGGCCTTGCAATAGAGCAGTTCTTC	CASSSGQGGLAIEQFF
TRBV30	NA	NA	TRBJ1-1	TGTGCCTGGAAAGAGTTTTATGAAGCTTTCTTT	CAWKEFYEAFF
TRBV5-4	NA	NA	TRBJ2-1	TGTGCCAGCAGCTTGGGAACTCCGAATGAGCAGTTCTTC	CASSLGTPNEQFF
TRBV6-1	NA	NA	TRBJ1-5	TGTGCCAGCAGTGAAGTAGGGATGTCAGGAGGGCCCCAGCATTTT	CASSEVGMSGGPQHF
TRBV20-1	NA	TRBD1	TRBJ2-7	TGCAGTGCTAGTCTTTTCAGGGGGCTCTACGAGCAGTACTTC	CSASLFRGLYEQYF
TRBV2	NA	NA	TRBJ1-1	TGTGCCAGCGCCATAGGGGTCGGCACTGAAGCTTTCTTT	CASAIGVGTEAFF
TRBV5-1	NA	NA	TRBJ1-4	TGCGCCAGCAGCTTTGGAGGACCGCTTAATGAAAAACTGTTTTTT	CASSFGGPLNEKLFF
TRBV30	NA	TRBD1	TRBJ1-3	TGTGCCTGGTGGGACAGGAGCTCTGGAAACACCATATATTTT	CAWWDRSSGNTIYF
TRBV29-1	NA	TRBD1	TRBJ2-7	TGCAGCGCTGGGACAGGTGGGTACGAGCAGTACTTC	CSAGTGGYEQYF
TRBV6-6	NA	TRBD2	TRBJ2-1	TGTGCCAGCAGTCCCGGACTAGGCGGGAGTCCCTATGAGCAGTTCTTC	CASSPGLGGSPYEQFF
TRBV11-3	NA	TRBD1	TRBJ2-3	TGTGCCAGCAGCATAGACAGGGGGGCTGATACGCAGTATTTT	CASSIDRGADTQYF
TRBV7-2	NA	TRBD2	TRBJ2-3	TGTGCCAGCAGCCGACTAGCTGATACGCAGTATTTT	CASSRLADTQYF
TRBV3-1/TRBV3-2	few	NA	TRBJ2-3	TGTGCCAGCAGCCCTCTGGGTAGCCCGACCGATACGCAGTATTTT	CASSPLGSPTDTQYF
TRBV11-3	NA	NA	TRBJ1-3	TGTGCCAGCAGCTATCCGGGAGTCTCTGGAAACACCATATATTTT	CASSYPGVSGNTIYF
TRBV6-5	NA	NA	TRBJ2-1	TGTGCCAGCAGTTACTTAGACTCGCACTTAAGGAATGAGCAGTTCTTC	CASSYLDSHLRNEQFF
TRBV27	NA	NA	TRBJ1-2	TGTGCCAGCAGCCAGTGGGGGCGAGGACAGATAGATGGCTACACCTTC	CASSQWGRGQIDGYTF
TRBV15	NA	NA	TRBJ1-2	TGTGCCACCAGCTCGGACAGAGGTGGCTACACCTTC	CATSSDRGGYTF
TRBV7-2	NA	TRBD1	TRBJ1-1	TGTGCCAGCAGCTCGCGACAGGGTGGCACTGAAGCTTTCTTT	CASSSRQGGTEAFF
TRBV24-1	NA	NA	TRBJ1-1	TGTGCCACCACGGGAAAACGGGCCGGGAACACTGAAGCTTTCTTT	CATTGKRAGNTEAFF